The 9 T cell receptor beta chains in this list originate from one sample, sequenced in a study of cytomegalovirus exposure and HLA in healthy donors (dated by TCRdb to the late 2010s). Libraries were prepared through the immunoSEQ multiplex PCR assay. The multiplex PCR relied on a mix of 60 forward primers for TCR Vbeta segments and 13 reverse primers for TCR Jbeta segments. The table was pulled from immuneACCESS by TCRdb, which kept in-frame rearrangements only. Such tables lose some clones; where checked, under half of the loss comes from unresolved V genes, and the rest has no known cause. The sample yields approximately 150,000 clones; around three quarters were counted once. The ten top clones hold 6.2% of the sample. The specimen sequenced was PBMCs. The receptor source for this set is a woman aged 40-49 years in good health and CMV-seropositive.

This chain connects TRBV6-6 to TRBJ2-1; D is uncertain. CDR3 length: 14 amino acids. The germline gives CDR1 MNHNY, CDR2 SVGAGI (reference sequence). V dropped 9 bases and J dropped 2 bases, with 14 bases sitting between them. This CDR3 is CASGQASTYNEQFF. DNA for the CDR3: TGTGCCAGTGGTCAAGCGAGTACCTACAATGAGCAGTTCTTC.

The chain is built from TRBV18 and TRBJ2-3, with D unresolved. Germline-derived CDR1 and CDR2 are KGHSH and LQKENI. V was clipped by 1 base and J by 0 bases, with 8 bases between them. This CDR3 contains 15 residues. The CDR3 coding sequence is TGTGCCAGCTCACCACAGCATCGAAGCACAGATACGCAGTATTTT. Translated: CASSPQHRSTDTQYF. Full variable domain (rest looked up from reference TRBV18 and TRBJ2-3): NAGVMQNPRHLVRRRGQEARLRCSPMKGHSHVYWYRQLPEEGLKFMVYLQKENIIDESGMPKERFSAEFPKEGPSILRIQQVVRGDSAAYFCASSPQHRSTDTQYFGPGTRLTVL.

This clone was counted between two and nine times. The gene calls are TRBV28 and TRBJ2-3, with D possibly being TRBD2 (5 bases). The CDR3 spans 15 residues. The V gene's germline CDR1 is MDHEN and CDR2 SYDVKM. V was cut by 6 bases and J by 0 bases, with 13 bases left in between. The CDR3 DNA follows: TGTGCCAGCAGAAGGAGGTTCCCTAGCACAGATACGCAGTATTTT. Translating it yields CASRRRFPSTDTQYF.

On this clone itself: At one boundary the junction diverges from the germline segment, which might be a read error. The gene calls are TRBV7-7 and TRBJ2-5, with 16 bases aligning to TRBD2. CDR3 length equals 17 residues. The germline V gene encodes CDR1 SSHAT and CDR2 FNYEAQ (reference sequence). Written as DNA, the CDR3 is TGTGCTAGCAGCCAGGGACTAGCGGGAGGGCCTTTGGAGACCCAGTACTTC. Its translation is CASSQGLAGGPLETQYF.

CDR3 loop: CASTPQGPQTIYF. CDR3 nucleotide sequence: TGTGCCAGCACCCCACAGGGTCCCCAGACCATATATTTT. The chain carries TRBV2 and TRBJ1-3; possibly TRBD1 for D (6 bases). Trimming took 7 bases from V and 10 from J, leaving 17 bases between them. The germline V gene has CDR1 SNHLY and CDR2 FYNNEI. The CDR3 contains 13 residues.

The CDR3 is CASSARTGGREKLFF. The CDR3 nucleotides are TGCGCCAGCAGCGCTAGGACAGGGGGGCGCGAAAAACTGTTTTTT. The chain couples TRBV5-1 to TRBJ1-4; TRBD1 matches at 10 bases. Germline V gene sequence: CDR1 SGHRS, CDR2 YFSETQ. J was trimmed by 8 bases and V by 4 bases; bases with no gene match: 8. This CDR3 is built from 15 residues.

The chain links TRBV28 to TRBJ2-5; the match to TRBD1 covers 7 bases. The CDR3 length is 14 residues. CDR1 MDHEN and CDR2 SYDVKM come from the germline V gene. With 3 bases clipped from V and 4 bases from J, the junction kept 5 bases outside the gene matches. The CDR3: CASSFPRDRETQYF. In nucleotides, the CDR3 is TGTGCCAGCAGTTTTCCCCGGGACAGAGAGACCCAGTACTTC. Drawing the rest from reference TRBV28 and TRBJ2-5, the complete variable domain is DVKVTQSSRYLVKRTGEKVFLECVQDMDHENMFWYRQDPGLGLRLIYFSYDVKMKEKGDIPEGYSVSREKKERFSLILESASTNQTSMYLCASSFPRDRETQYFGPGTRLLVL.

CDR3 residues: CAWSGGRNTIYF. The CDR3 DNA reads as TGTGCCTGGAGTGGAGGGAGAAACACCATATATTTT. The chain employs TRBV30 and TRBJ1-3; no clear D. CDR1 is GTSNPN, CDR2 SVGIG, per germline (reference sequence). CDR3 length: 12 residues. V was pared by 1 base and J by 5 bases, with 6 bases between.

Details on this clone: At one of its ends the junction is not consistent with the germline gene, which may arise from a read error. This chain joins TRBV7-8 and TRBJ2-3; TRBD2 agrees at 7 bases. The CDR3 extends over 12 amino acids. The germline CDR1 and CDR2 sequences are SGHVS and FQNEAQ. CDR3 nucleotide sequence: TGTGCCAGCAGCTTAGTAGCGGGCCCCCTGAATTTT. This gives the protein CASSLVAGPLNF.